The 5 T cell receptor beta chains given below trace back to one sample, sequenced in a study of T cell responses to AZD1222 COVID-19 vaccine. Some clones are missing from TCRdb's copy, which holds only in-frame ones; the method was immunoSEQ multiplex PCR. The table has approximately 76,000 clones, 70% to 85% seen once. Sequenced here: peripheral blood, sampled on day 0 of AZD1222 vaccination. The source is an adult in good health.

The chain employs TRBV29-1 and TRBJ2-3, with 12 bases lining up with TRBD2. This CDR3 is built from 15 residues. After removal of 5 bases from V and 3 bases from J, the junction contained 6 bases not matched to a gene. The germline gives CDR1 SQVTM, CDR2 ANQGSEA. CDR3 sequence: CSVQASGRATDTQYF. The CDR3 DNA follows: TGCAGCGTTCAGGCTAGCGGGAGGGCGACAGATACGCAGTATTTT.

The chain carries TRBV15 and TRBJ2-5; D remains unclear. V lost 0 bases and J lost 4, with 6 bases in between. Germline CDR1 reads LNHNV; CDR2 reads YYDKDF (reference sequence). The CDR3 runs to 13 residues. This CDR3 is CATSRDLGETQYF. Here the CDR3 DNA reads TGTGCCACCAGCAGAGATCTCGGAGAGACCCAGTACTTC.

This clone was recorded a few times. V gene TRBV5-5 combines with J gene TRBJ2-7, with TRBD2 as a possible D gene (6 bases). Trimming removed 0 bases at V and 0 bases at J, with 13 bases between. Germline loops: CDR1 SGHKS, CDR2 YYEKEE (reference sequence). The length of the CDR3 is 16 residues. The CDR3 region is CASSLVGTYSSYEQYF. CDR3 nucleotides: TGTGCCAGCAGCTTGGTCGGGACTTATAGCTCCTACGAGCAGTACTTC.

The V gene is TRBV19, the J gene TRBJ2-1; 8 bases line up with TRBD2. The CDR3 totals 17 residues. V lost 1 base, J lost 0 bases, and 5 bases stayed unmatched. CDR1 and CDR2 from the germline V gene are LNHDA and SQIVND (reference sequence). The CDR3 here is CASSIGESGSSYNEQFF. CDR3 nucleotide sequence: TGTGCCAGTAGTATAGGTGAGAGCGGGAGCTCCTACAATGAGCAGTTCTTC. The variable domain in full, with the rest retrieved from reference TRBV19 and TRBJ2-1, is DGGITQSPKYLFRKEGQNVTLSCEQNLNHDAMYWYRQDPGQGLRLIYYSQIVNDFQKGDIAEGYSVSREKKESFPLTVTSAQKNPTAFYLCASSIGESGSSYNEQFFGPGTRLTVL.

The rearrangement links TRBV14 to TRBJ2-7; D may be TRBD2 (5 bases). V shed 0 bases and J shed 6 bases, with 12 bases lying between them. This CDR3 region has 14 residues. In germline, CDR1 is SGHDN, CDR2 FVKESK. This chain's CDR3 is CASSQEVLAGEQYF. The CDR3 DNA reads as TGTGCCAGCAGCCAAGAAGTCCTTGCGGGCGAGCAGTACTTC.